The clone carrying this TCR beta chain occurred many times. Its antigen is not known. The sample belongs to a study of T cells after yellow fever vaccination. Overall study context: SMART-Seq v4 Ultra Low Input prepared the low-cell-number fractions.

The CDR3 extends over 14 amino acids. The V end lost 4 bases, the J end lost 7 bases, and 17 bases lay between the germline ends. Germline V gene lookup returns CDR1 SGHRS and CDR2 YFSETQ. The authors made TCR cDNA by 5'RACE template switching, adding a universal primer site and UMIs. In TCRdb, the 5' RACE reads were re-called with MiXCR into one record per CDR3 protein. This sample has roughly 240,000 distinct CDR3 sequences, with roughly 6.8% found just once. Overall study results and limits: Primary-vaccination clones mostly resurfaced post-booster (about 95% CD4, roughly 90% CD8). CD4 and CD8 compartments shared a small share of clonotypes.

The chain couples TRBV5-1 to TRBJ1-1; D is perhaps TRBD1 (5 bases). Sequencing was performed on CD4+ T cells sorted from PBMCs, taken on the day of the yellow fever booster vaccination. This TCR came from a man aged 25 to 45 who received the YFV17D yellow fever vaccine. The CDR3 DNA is TGCGCCAGCAGCCTCGTAGGAGGGGTCGGTGAAGCTTTCTTT. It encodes CASSLVGGVGEAFF. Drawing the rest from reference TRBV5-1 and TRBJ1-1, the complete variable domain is KAGVTQTPRYLIKTRGQQVTLSCSPISGHRSVSWYQQTPGQGLQFLFEYFSETQRNKGNFPGRFSGRQFSNSRSEMNVSTLELGDSALYLCASSLVGGVGEAFFGQGTRLTVV.